The subject of this entry is one T cell receptor (beta chain). Its antigen is unidentified. The data belong to a study of regulatory T cells in long-lasting Graves disease. Findings of the study overall: Fewer public clonotypes were shared by new patients (approximately 1,000) than by persistent patients (approximately 2,700). Gene preferences differed: TRBV28, TRBJ1-2, TRBJ2-5 in persistent cases.

Arm-PCR of CDR3 regions with iRepertoire HTBI primers generated TCR beta libraries. TCRdb reanalysed the multiplex PCR reads using MiXCR and keeps one entry per CDR3 protein. Altogether hundreds of thousands of distinct CDR3 sequences are present, 15% to 20% being singletons, with the ten largest covering around 19%. Described time point: newly diagnosed GD, antithyroid drugs for less than 3 months. TCR sequences were obtained from RNA taken from PBMCs. The V and J ends lost 2 bases and 3 bases, in that order; junction bases with no gene match: 5. In germline, CDR1 is MNHNS, CDR2 SASEGT. The CDR3 covers 16 residues. These sequences were also reported in another study, on T cells in Graves' hyperthyroidism and ophthalmopathy. As that study records: Stable Graves' hyperthyroidism meant no ophthalmopathy progression within 18 months. An initial round of RT-PCR targeting the TCR CDR3 relied on the HTBI primer set.

Material: peripheral blood mononuclear cells (PBMCs), obtained at new diagnosis, from a patient treated with antithyroid drugs. The TCR sequence derives from a woman aged 25-40 years with Graves disease. This chain connects TRBV6-1 to TRBJ2-1; TRBD2 aligns across 9 bases. The CDR3: CASSEIAGARYNEQFF. CDR3 DNA: TGTGCCAGCAGTGAAATAGCGGGAGCGCGCTACAATGAGCAGTTCTTC.